This TCR beta chain was identified in a study of T cell changes during pregnancy in multiple sclerosis. Trimming took 7 bases from V and 2 from J; bases not matched to a gene: 1. The CDR3 runs to 14 residues. Germline V gene sequence: CDR1 SGDLS, CDR2 YYNGEE. Libraries were prepared by immunoSEQ multiplex PCR; TCRdb keeps only in-frame clonotypes and omits some of them. The table has 35,000 to 45,000 clones, 70% to 90% seen once. Source: CD8+ T cells from peripheral blood mononuclear cells, taken in the first trimester of pregnancy. The V gene is TRBV9, the J gene TRBJ2-3, with TRBD2 matching 13 bases. The TCR was taken from a female donor with multiple sclerosis, enrolled in a pregnancy study. The chain's CDR3 is CASGLAGVTDTQYF. The CDR3, as DNA: TGTGCCAGCGGACTAGCGGGGGTCACAGATACGCAGTATTTT. Based on the CDR3 plus reference TRBV9 and TRBJ2-3, the full variable domain is DSGVTQTPKHLITATGQRVTLRCSPRSGDLSVYWYQQSLDQGLQFLIQYYNGEERAKGNILERFSAQQFPDLHSELNLSSLELGDSALYFCASGLAGVTDTQYFGPGTRLTVL.